The entry that follows covers one TCR beta chain sequence. The target antigen is unknown. The PCR contained 60 Vbeta and 13 Jbeta primers. Assay used: immunoSEQ multiplex PCR; TCRdb lists only in-frame clones, some missing. The sample consists of some 190,000 clones, approximately 80% of them appearing once. Germline V lookup: CDR1 SNHLY, CDR2 FYNNEI. This CDR3 region has 17 residues. V dropped 6 bases and J dropped 4; count of bases not matched to a gene: 10. The sample belongs to a study of cytomegalovirus exposure and HLA in healthy donors. The overall study: Among roughly 180 million T cells, an earlier analysis found around 100 million unique TCR beta sequences.

Notes on the study in general: Within an earlier analysis, most TCR beta V segments proved productive either about 87% or about 30% of the time.

The receptor was derived from a woman aged 40 to 49 in good health and CMV-seronegative. Sequencing used PBMCs. The chain links TRBV2 to TRBJ2-5; 14 nucleotides match TRBD2. The chain's CDR3 is CASSLGLAGVLLETQYF. The CDR3 DNA reads TGTGCCAGCAGCCTGGGACTAGCGGGAGTTCTCTTAGAGACCCAGTACTTC.